The 5 T cell receptor beta chains in this list originate from one sample, sequenced in a study of tissue T cells after allogeneic stem cell transplantation. Profiled with immunoSEQ multiplex PCR; TCRdb holds only in-frame clones, not every one. In the table there are about 5,200 clones, about 72% of which are singletons. This sample comprised tissue from the colon, obtained at autopsy. These TCRs come from a female donor over 55 with lung cancer.

This sequence joins TRBV11-2 and TRBJ2-1, with a weak D call TRBD1 (5 bases). This CDR3 has 17 amino acids. The V end lost 0 bases, the J end lost 0 bases, and 12 bases lay between the germline ends. The V gene's germline CDR1 is SGHAT and CDR2 FQNNGV. CDR3 in DNA: TGTGCCAGCAGCTTAGATCTTCGGCAGGGCTCCTACAATGAGCAGTTCTTC. Protein sequence: CASSLDLRQGSYNEQFF.

This sequence joins TRBV7-6 and TRBJ2-7, with D unresolved. Trimming removed 5 bases at V and 5 bases at J, with 10 bases between. CDR3 size: 12 residues. The V gene's germline CDR1 is SGHVS and CDR2 FNYEAQ. CDR3 in amino acids: CASSPTFDEQYF. In nucleotides, the CDR3 is TGTGCCAGCAGCCCCACGTTCGACGAGCAGTACTTC.

The genes are TRBV2 and TRBJ2-7, with D tentatively TRBD1 (5 bases). Germline CDR1 reads SNHLY; CDR2 reads FYNNEI. The CDR3 consists of 15 residues. Between the trimmed V and J ends, which lost 6 bases and 0 bases, there was a span of 15 bases. The CDR3 sequence is CASSKGAYGSYEQYF. DNA for the CDR3: TGTGCCAGCAGCAAAGGGGCCTACGGCTCCTACGAGCAGTACTTC. Complete variable domain (other parts from reference TRBV2 and TRBJ2-7): EPEVTQTPSHQVTQMGQEVILRCVPISNHLYFYWYRQILGQKVEFLVSFYNNEISEKSEIFDDQFSVERPDGSNFTLKIRSTKLEDSAMYFCASSKGAYGSYEQYFGPGTRLTVT.

The chain recombines TRBV7-9 with TRBJ1-5; D is possibly TRBD1 (6 bases). The V end lost 4 bases, the J end lost 0 bases, and 10 bases lay between the germline ends. The CDR3 has 15 amino acids. Germline lookup yields CDR1 SEHNR and CDR2 FQNEAQ (reference sequence). The CDR3 loop is CASSSDRSSNQPQHF. CDR3 DNA: TGTGCCAGCAGCTCCGACAGGAGTAGCAATCAGCCCCAGCATTTT.

The V and J genes are TRBV6-5 and TRBJ2-7, with D maybe TRBD1 (5 bases). The V end was cut by 6 bases, the J end by 2 bases, with 17 bases between. The CDR3 is 15 amino acids. Looked up from germline, CDR1 is MNHEY and CDR2 is SVGAGI. The CDR3 nucleotides are TGTGCCAGCAGGATCCTAATTACAGGAGCCTACGAGCAGTACTTC. Protein: CASRILITGAYEQYF.